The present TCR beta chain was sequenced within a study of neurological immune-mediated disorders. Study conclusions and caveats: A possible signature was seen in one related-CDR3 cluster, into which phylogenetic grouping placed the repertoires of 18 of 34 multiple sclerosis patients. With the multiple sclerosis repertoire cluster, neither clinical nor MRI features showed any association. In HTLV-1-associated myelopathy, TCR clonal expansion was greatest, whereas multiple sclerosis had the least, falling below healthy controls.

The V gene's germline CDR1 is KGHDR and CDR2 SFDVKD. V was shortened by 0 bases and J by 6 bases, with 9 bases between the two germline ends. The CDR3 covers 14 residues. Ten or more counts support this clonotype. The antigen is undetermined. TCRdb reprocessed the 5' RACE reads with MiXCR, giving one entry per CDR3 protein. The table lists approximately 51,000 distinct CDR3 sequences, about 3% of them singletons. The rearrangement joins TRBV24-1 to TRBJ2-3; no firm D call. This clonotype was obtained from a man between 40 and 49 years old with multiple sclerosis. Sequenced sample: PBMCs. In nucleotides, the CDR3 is TGTGCCACCAGTGATTTGTGGCAGGAGGATACGCAGTATTTT. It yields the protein CATSDLWQEDTQYF.